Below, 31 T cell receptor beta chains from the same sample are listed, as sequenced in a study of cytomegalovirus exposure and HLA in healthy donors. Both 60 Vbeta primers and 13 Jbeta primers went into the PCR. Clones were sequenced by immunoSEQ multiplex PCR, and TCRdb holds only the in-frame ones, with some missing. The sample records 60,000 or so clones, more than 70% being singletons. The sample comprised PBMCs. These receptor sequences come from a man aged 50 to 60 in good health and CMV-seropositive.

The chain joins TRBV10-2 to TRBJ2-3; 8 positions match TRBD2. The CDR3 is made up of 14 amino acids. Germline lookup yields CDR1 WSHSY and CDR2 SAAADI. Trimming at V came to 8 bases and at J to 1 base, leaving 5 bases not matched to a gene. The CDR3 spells CASFELAGTDTQYF. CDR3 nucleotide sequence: TGCGCCAGCTTTGAACTAGCGGGCACAGATACGCAGTATTTT.

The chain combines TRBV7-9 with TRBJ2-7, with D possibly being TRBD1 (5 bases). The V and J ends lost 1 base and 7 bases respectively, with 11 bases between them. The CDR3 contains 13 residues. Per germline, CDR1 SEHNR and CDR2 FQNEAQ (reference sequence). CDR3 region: CASSLGAGSEQYF. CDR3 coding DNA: TGTGCCAGCAGCTTAGGGGCAGGGTCGGAGCAGTACTTC.

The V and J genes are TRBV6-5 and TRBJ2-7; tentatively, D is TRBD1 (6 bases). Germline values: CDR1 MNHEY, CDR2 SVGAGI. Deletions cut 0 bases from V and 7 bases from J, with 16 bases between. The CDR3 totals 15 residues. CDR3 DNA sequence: TGTGCCAGCAGTTACTCGAGTGGGACACCTTCTGAGCAGTACTTC. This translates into CASSYSSGTPSEQYF.

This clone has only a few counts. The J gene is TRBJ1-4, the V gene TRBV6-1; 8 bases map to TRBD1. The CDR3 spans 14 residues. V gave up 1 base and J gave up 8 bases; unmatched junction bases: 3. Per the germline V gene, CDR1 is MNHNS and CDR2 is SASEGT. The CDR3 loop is CASSEGTGMEKLFF. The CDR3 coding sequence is TGTGCCAGCAGTGAAGGGACAGGGATGGAAAAACTGTTTTTT.

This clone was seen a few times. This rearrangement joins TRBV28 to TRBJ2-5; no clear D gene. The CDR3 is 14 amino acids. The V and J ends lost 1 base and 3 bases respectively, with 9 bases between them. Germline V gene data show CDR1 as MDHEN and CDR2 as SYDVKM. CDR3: CASSLYEAKETQYF. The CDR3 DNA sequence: TGTGCCAGCAGTTTATACGAGGCGAAAGAGACCCAGTACTTC.

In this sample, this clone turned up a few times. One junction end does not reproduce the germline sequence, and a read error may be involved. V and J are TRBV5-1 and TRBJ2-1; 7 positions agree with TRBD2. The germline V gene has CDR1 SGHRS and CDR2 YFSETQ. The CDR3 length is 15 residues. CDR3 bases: TGCGCCAGCAGCTCCACCGGCCTAGCGGCCTATGATCAGTTCTTC. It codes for CASSSTGLAAYDQFF. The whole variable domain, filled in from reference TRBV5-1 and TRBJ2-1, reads KAGVTQTPRYLIKTRGQQVTLSCSPISGHRSVSWYQQTPGQGLQFLFEYFSETQRNKGNFPGRFSGRQFSNSRSEMNVSTLELGDSALYLCASSSTGLAAYDQFFGPGTRLTVL.

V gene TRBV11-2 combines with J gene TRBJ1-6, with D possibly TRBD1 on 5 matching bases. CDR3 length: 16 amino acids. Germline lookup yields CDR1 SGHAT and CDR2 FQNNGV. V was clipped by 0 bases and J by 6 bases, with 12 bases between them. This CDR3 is CASSLERTRINSPLHF. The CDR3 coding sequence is TGTGCCAGCAGCTTAGAGCGGACAAGGATTAATTCACCCCTCCACTTT.

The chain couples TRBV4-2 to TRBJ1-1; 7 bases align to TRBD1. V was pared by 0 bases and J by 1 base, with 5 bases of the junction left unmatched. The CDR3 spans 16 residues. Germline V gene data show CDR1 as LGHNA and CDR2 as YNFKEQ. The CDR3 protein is CASSQDIWTGNTEAFF. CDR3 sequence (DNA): TGTGCCAGCAGCCAAGATATTTGGACAGGGAACACTGAAGCTTTCTTT.

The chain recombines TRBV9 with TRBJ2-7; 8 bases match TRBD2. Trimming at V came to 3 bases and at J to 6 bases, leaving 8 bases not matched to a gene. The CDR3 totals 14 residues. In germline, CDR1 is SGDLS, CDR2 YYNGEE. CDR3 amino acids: CASSGSVGLGEQYF. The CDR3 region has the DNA TGTGCCAGCAGCGGCTCAGTGGGACTAGGCGAGCAGTACTTC.

CDR3 sequence (DNA): TGTGCCATCACGGGAGGGAACGGCTACACCTTC. Translation: CAITGGNGYTF. This chain links TRBV10-3 with TRBJ1-2; D unclear. V dropped 7 bases and J dropped 8 bases, with 11 bases sitting between them. This CDR3 region has 11 residues. Looked up from germline, CDR1 is ENHRY and CDR2 is SYGVKD.

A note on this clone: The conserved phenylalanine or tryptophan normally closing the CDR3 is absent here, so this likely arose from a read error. Here the CDR3 DNA reads TGTGCCAGCACCCGAGAGGCCAGAGGGAACTATGGCTACACCGTC. It translates to CASTREARGNYGYTV. This rearrangement joins TRBV7-6 to TRBJ1-2; D uncertain. From germline, CDR1 is SGHVS and CDR2 FNYEAQ. The CDR3 spans 15 residues. Trimming removed 7 bases from V and 2 bases from J, with 17 bases in between.

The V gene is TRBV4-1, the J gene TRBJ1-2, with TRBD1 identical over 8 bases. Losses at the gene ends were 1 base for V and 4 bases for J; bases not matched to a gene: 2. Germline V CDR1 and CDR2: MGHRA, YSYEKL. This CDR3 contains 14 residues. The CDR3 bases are TGCGCCAGCAGCCAAGCAACAGGGGGCTATGGCTACACCTTC. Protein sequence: CASSQATGGYGYTF.

The CDR3 loop is CASSLVGEGYTF. In DNA form, the CDR3 reads TGTGCCAGCAGCTTGGTCGGAGAAGGCTACACCTTC. The chain employs TRBV5-6 and TRBJ1-2; no clear D. CDR3 length: 12 residues. Germline V gene lookup returns CDR1 SGHDT and CDR2 YYEEEE. Between the trimmed V and J ends, which lost 0 bases and 8 bases, there was a span of 8 bases.

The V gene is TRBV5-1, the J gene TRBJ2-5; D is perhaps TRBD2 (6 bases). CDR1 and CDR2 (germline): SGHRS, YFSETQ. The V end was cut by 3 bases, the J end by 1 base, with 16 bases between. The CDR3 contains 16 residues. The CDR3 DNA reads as TGCGCCAGCAGCTCGCTCCCGCGGGGCCCCCAAGAGACCCAGTACTTC. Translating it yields CASSSLPRGPQETQYF.

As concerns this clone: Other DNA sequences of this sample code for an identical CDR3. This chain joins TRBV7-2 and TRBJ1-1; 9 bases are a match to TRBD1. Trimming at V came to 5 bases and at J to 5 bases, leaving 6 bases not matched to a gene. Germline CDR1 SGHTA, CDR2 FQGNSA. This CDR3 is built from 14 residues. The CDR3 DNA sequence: TGTGCCAGCAGCCGGGACAGGGCTGGGACTGAAGCTTTCTTT. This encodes CASSRDRAGTEAFF.

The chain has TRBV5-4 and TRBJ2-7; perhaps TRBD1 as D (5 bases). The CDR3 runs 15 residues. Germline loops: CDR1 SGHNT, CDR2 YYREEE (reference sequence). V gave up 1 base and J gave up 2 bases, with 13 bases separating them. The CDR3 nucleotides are TGTGCCAGCAGCTTGCTGACAGACAATCCCTACGAGCAGTACTTC. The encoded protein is CASSLLTDNPYEQYF.

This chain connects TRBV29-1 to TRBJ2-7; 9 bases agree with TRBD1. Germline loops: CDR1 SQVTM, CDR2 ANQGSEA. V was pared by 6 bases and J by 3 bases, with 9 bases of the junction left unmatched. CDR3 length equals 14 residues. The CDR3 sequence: CSVAPWDRDYEQYF. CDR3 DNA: TGCAGCGTAGCGCCCTGGGACAGGGACTACGAGCAGTACTTC.

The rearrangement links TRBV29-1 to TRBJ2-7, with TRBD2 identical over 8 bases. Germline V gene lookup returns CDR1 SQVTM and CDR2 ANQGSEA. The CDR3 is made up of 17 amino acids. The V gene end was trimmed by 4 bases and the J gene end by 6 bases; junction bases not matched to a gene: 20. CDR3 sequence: CSVGIFGTSGRAAEQYF. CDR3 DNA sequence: TGCAGCGTTGGAATTTTCGGGACTAGTGGGAGGGCCGCCGAGCAGTACTTC.

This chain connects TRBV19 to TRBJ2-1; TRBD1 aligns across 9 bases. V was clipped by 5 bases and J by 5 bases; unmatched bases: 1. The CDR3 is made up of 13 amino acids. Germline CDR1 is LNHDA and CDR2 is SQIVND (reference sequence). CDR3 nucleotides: TGTGCCAGTAGTTGGACAGGGGACAATGAGCAGTTCTTC. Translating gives CASSWTGDNEQFF.

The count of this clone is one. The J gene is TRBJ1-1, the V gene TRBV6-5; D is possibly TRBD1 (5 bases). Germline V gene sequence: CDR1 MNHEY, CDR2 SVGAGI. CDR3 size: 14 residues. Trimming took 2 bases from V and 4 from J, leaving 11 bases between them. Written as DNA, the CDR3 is TGTGCCAGCAGTTACACCAGGGAGGGCACTGAAGCTTTCTTT. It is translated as CASSYTREGTEAFF.

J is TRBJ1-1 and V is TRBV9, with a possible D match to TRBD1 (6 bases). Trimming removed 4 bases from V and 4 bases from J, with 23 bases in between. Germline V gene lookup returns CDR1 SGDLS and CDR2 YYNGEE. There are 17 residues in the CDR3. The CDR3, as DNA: TGTGCCAGCAGCTTACGAGAAGGGGGAAGTCTTGGCACTGAAGCTTTCTTT. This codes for CASSLREGGSLGTEAFF.

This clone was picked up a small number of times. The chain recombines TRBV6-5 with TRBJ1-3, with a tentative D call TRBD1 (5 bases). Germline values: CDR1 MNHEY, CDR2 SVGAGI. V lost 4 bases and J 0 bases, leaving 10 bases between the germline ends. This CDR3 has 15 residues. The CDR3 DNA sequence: TGTGCCAGCAGTTTGACAGTTCTCTCTGGAAACACCATATATTTT. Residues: CASSLTVLSGNTIYF.

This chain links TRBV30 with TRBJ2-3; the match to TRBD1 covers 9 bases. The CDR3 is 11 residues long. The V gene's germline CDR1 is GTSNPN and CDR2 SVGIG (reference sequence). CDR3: CARQGADTQYF. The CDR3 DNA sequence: TGTGCGCGACAGGGGGCAGATACGCAGTATTTT.

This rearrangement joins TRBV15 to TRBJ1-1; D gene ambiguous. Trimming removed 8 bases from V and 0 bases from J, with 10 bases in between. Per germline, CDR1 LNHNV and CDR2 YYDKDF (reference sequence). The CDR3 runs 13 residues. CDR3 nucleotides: TGTGCCACCGGGGAGGGCTTGAACACTGAAGCTTTCTTT. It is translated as CATGEGLNTEAFF.

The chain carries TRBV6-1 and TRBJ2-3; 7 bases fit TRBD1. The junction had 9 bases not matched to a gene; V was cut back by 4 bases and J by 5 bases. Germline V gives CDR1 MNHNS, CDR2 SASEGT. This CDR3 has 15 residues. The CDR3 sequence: CASSVGRAGGDTQYF. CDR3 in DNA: TGTGCCAGCAGTGTTGGGCGGGCAGGGGGAGATACGCAGTATTTT.

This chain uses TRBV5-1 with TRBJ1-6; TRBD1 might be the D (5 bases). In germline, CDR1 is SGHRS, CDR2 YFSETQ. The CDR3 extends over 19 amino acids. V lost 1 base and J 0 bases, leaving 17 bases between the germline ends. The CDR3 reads CASSLRISGGSSYNSPLHF. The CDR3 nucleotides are TGCGCCAGCAGCTTGCGGATTTCGGGGGGTAGCTCCTATAATTCACCCCTCCACTTT.

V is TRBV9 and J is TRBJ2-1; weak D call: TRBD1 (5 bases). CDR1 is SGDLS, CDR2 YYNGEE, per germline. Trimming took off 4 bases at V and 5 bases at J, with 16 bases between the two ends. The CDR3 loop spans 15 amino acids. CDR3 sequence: CASSTKTEVNNEQFF. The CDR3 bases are TGTGCCAGCAGCACGAAGACAGAGGTCAACAATGAGCAGTTCTTC.

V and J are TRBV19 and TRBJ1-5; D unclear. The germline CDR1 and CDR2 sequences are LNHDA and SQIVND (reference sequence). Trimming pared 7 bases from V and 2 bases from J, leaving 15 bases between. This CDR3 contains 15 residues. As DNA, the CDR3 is TGTGCCAGTATGAAGGGAACGGAGGGCAATCAGCCCCAGCATTTT. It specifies CASMKGTEGNQPQHF.

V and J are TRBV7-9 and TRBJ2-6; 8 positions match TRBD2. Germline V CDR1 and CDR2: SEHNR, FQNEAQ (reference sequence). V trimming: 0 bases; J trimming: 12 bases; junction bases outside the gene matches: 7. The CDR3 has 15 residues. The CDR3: CASSLAGGRPGVLTF. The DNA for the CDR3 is TGTGCCAGCAGCTTAGCCGGCGGGAGGCCAGGCGTCCTGACTTTC.

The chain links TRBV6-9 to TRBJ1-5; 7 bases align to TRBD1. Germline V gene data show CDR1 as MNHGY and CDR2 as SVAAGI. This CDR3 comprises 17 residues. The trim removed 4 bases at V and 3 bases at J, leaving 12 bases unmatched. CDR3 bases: TGTGCCAGCAGTTTCCCGGACAGGTTCCCAATCAATCAGCCCCAGCATTTT. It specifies CASSFPDRFPINQPQHF.

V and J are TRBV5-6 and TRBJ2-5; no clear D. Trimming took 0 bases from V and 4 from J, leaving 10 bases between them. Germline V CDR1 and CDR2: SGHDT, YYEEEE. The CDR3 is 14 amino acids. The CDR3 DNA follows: TGTGCCAGCAGCTTGGAGGCGGTTGCAGAGACCCAGTACTTC. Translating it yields CASSLEAVAETQYF.